This T cell receptor beta chain was profiled in a study of shared clonotypes between healthy human individuals. The V and J ends lost 4 bases and 3 bases respectively, with 10 bases between them. The CDR3 consists of 13 residues. Germline assignment: CDR1 SGHRS and CDR2 YFSETQ. Method: immunoSEQ multiplex PCR; TCRdb's copy keeps in-frame clones and lacks some. The profile covers about 490,000 clones, with approximately 80% appearing a single time and over 10% taken by the ten largest. The chain carries TRBV5-1 and TRBJ2-5; D may correspond to TRBD1 or TRBD2 (6 bases each). The sample was PBMCs. The clonotype was recovered from a woman in her 40s in good health. Some clones in this sample may be carry-over from other donors' samples. CDR3 bases: TGCGCCAGCAGCGGGGGGCTTGAAGAGACCCAGTACTTC. Protein product: CASSGGLEETQYF.